The source of this T cell receptor (beta chain) is a study of spatial heterogeneity in lung cancer. At the level of the study: Sequencing consistently turned up more beta-chain sequences than alpha-chain sequences.

The V gene lost 2 bases and the J gene lost 5 bases, with 6 bases spanning the gap. There are 12 residues in the CDR3. This clonotype was observed at least ten times. In the library, each TCR cDNA molecule bore its own unique molecular identifier. TCRdb re-derived calls from the 5' RACE reads in MiXCR, one entry per CDR3 protein. Among approximately 12,000 distinct CDR3 sequences listed, about a tenth were seen once. The time point here: blood at routine non-recurrence follow-up after resection. No cells were sorted before sequencing. The whole RNA sequenced was extracted from tumor, nontumor lung or frozen PBMC.

The sample was PBMCs, taken at follow-up. The chain carries TRBV23-1 and TRBJ2-5; D is ambiguous. TRBV23-1 is an ORF, and what it does is uncertain. The clonotype comes from a female donor with early-stage non-small cell lung cancer. CDR3 amino acids: CASSQGLETQYF. For the CDR3, the DNA is TGCGCCAGCAGTCAAGGCCTGGAGACCCAGTACTTC.